This T cell receptor (beta chain) is from a study of naive and memory T cell subsets. Deletions cut 4 bases from V and 8 bases from J, with 27 bases between. The CDR3 runs 19 residues. Germline assignment: CDR1 LGHNA and CDR2 YSLEER. Broader study findings: Clonotypes here are unpaired alpha or beta chain sequences.

In this sample, this clonotype turned up many times. The target antigen is unknown. The beta constant-region primer was an equimolar mix of two oligonucleotides covering TRBC1 and TRBC2. A 12-nucleotide UMI and the SP2 primer were added to the cDNA 3' end by oligonucleotide ligation. TCRdb reprocessed the UMI-ligation and nested PCR reads via MiXCR and lists one record per CDR3 protein. Here the sample spans about 21,000 distinct CDR3 sequences, more than 9.5% being singletons. Sequenced material: central memory CD8+ T cells from blood. The gene calls are TRBV4-3 and TRBJ1-6; D gene uncertain. The TCR originated in a human donor in good health. CDR3 bases: TGCGCCAGCAGCCGATATCGGGCGGGGTATGCCTCGATGGATTCACCCCTCCACTTT. Translation gives CASSRYRAGYASMDSPLHF.